The rows below give T cell receptor beta chains drawn from one sample of a study of T cells in Graves' hyperthyroidism and ophthalmopathy. TCRdb reprocessed the multiplex PCR reads with MiXCR, giving one entry per CDR3 protein. The table shows fewer than 450,000 distinct CDR3 sequences, with around 15% occurring only once. The sequenced sample consisted of blood. Receptors originate from a woman aged 55-70 years with Graves' ophthalmopathy. The CDR3 runs from the conserved cysteine through the conserved F or W. A D gene is named only where the DNA matches it firmly. Where a row states a size, it is once, few, many or the class of an expanded clone; other rows omit it.

CATSIDNGRTDTQYF	TGTGCCACCAGCATCGACAATGGGAGAACAGATACGCAGTATTTT	TRBV15	many	TRBJ2-3	NA
CSAAGTSFLYEQYF	TGCAGTGCTGCCGGGACTAGCTTTTTATACGAGCAGTACTTC	TRBV20-1	many	TRBJ2-7	TRBD2
CASSGLAENTDTQYF	TGTGCCAGCAGCGGACTAGCGGAGAACACAGATACGCAGTATTTT	TRBV28	many	TRBJ2-3	TRBD2
CSALQQDTQYF	TGCAGTGCTTTGCAACAAGATACGCAGTATTTT	TRBV20-1	many	TRBJ2-3	NA
CASSLGTGGFTGELFF	TGTGCCAGCAGTTTAGGGACAGGGGGCTTCACCGGGGAGCTGTTTTTT	TRBV27	few	TRBJ2-2	TRBD1
CASRNGQGRGYTF	TGTGCCAGCAGGAACGGACAGGGAAGGGGCTACACCTTC	TRBV6-1	few	TRBJ1-2	TRBD1
CASSENNIAKNIQYF	TGTGCCAGCAGTGAAAATAATATAGCCAAAAACATTCAGTACTTC	TRBV2	NA	TRBJ2-4	NA
CASRETQRWEYEQYF	TGTGCCAGCAGGGAAACACAACGATGGGAATACGAGCAGTACTTC	TRBV6-2/TRBV6-3	NA	TRBJ2-7	NA
CASSRQETQYF	TGTGCCAGCTCACGACAGGAGACCCAGTACTTC	TRBV18	many	TRBJ2-5	NA
CASSREGVPQPQHF	TGTGCCAGCAGCCGTGAAGGGGTTCCTCAGCCCCAGCATTTT	TRBV27	NA	TRBJ1-5	NA
CASSRQGLSYNEQFF	TGTGCCAGCTCACGACAGGGCCTCTCCTACAATGAGCAGTTCTTC	TRBV18	many	TRBJ2-1	TRBD1
CASSPQGAYEQYF	TGTGCCAGCTCCCCCCAGGGGGCCTACGAGCAGTACTTC	TRBV18	many	TRBJ2-7	TRBD1
CASSLAQGGWDEQYF	TGTGCCAGCAGCTTAGCGCAGGGAGGTTGGGACGAGCAGTACTTC	TRBV7-9	many	TRBJ2-7	NA
CAWSVGGAQPQHF	TGTGCCTGGAGTGTAGGCGGCGCTCAGCCCCAGCATTTT	TRBV30	many	TRBJ1-5	NA
CASSSPYSYEQYF	TGTGCCAGCAGCTCGCCCTACTCCTACGAGCAGTACTTC	TRBV7-2	NA	TRBJ2-7	NA
CASSLSLGDTQYF	TGTGCCAGCAGCCTAAGTTTGGGAGATACGCAGTATTTT	TRBV7-8	many	TRBJ2-3	NA
CASSLTTDHTEAFF	TGCGCCAGCAGCTTAACGACGGACCACACTGAAGCTTTCTTT	TRBV5-1	few	TRBJ1-1	NA
CASRPRLAPEQYF	TGTGCCAGCAGGCCGAGACTAGCTCCCGAGCAGTACTTC	TRBV7-2	many	TRBJ2-7	TRBD2
CASSPWTSGDYNEQFF	TGTGCCAGCAGCCCCTGGACTAGCGGGGATTACAATGAGCAGTTCTTC	TRBV11-2	few	TRBJ2-1	TRBD2
CASSEGDRVYGYTF	TGTGCCAGCAGTGAGGGGGACAGGGTCTATGGCTACACCTTC	TRBV6-1	many	TRBJ1-2	TRBD1
CASSPRLVSGANVLTF	TGTGCCAGCAGCCCCCGATTAGTCTCTGGGGCCAACGTCCTGACTTTC	TRBV7-3	few	TRBJ2-6	NA
CASSPSGTDEQFF	TGTGCCAGCAGCCCCTCCGGGACCGATGAGCAGTTCTTC	TRBV9	NA	TRBJ2-1	NA
CASSSPTALAGGSGELFF	TGTGCCAGCAGCTCACCGACAGCCCTAGCGGGAGGGTCCGGGGAGCTGTTTTTT	TRBV7-9	few	TRBJ2-2	TRBD2
CASSSRTGDNEQYF	TGTGCCAGCTCATCAAGGACAGGGGACAACGAGCAGTACTTC	TRBV18	many	TRBJ2-7	TRBD1
CASSYRGFPYNEQFF	TGTGCCAGCAGCTACAGGGGATTCCCCTACAATGAGCAGTTCTTC	TRBV5-6	few	TRBJ2-1	TRBD1
CSARPLWGAGGFTGELFF	TGCAGTGCCCGACCCCTTTGGGGGGCGGGAGGTTTCACCGGGGAGCTGTTTTTT	TRBV20-1	NA	TRBJ2-2	TRBD2
CASGLPLADTYNEQFF	TGTGCTAGTGGTTTGCCACTAGCGGACACCTACAATGAGCAGTTCTTC	TRBV12-5	few	TRBJ2-1	TRBD2
CASSHGPNYGYTF	TGTGCCAGCAGCCATGGTCCTAACTATGGCTACACCTTC	TRBV3-1	few	TRBJ1-2	NA
CASSQVDLGEGAKYGYTF	TGCGCCAGCAGCCAAGTCGATTTAGGAGAGGGGGCTAAATATGGCTACACCTTC	TRBV4-1	few	TRBJ1-2	TRBD1
CASSFGERAGELFF	TGTGCCAGCAGTTTCGGGGAGAGAGCCGGGGAGCTGTTTTTT	TRBV7-9	few	TRBJ2-2	NA
CASSSLHMGLAGANEQFF	TGCGCCAGCAGCTCCCTACATATGGGACTAGCGGGAGCCAATGAGCAGTTCTTC	TRBV5-1	NA	TRBJ2-1	TRBD2
CASSLLQGRTDTQYF	TGCGCCAGCAGCTTGTTACAGGGGAGAACAGATACGCAGTATTTT	TRBV5-1	many	TRBJ2-3	TRBD1
CSASTGYEDQPQHF	TGCAGTGCTAGTACAGGGTACGAGGATCAGCCCCAGCATTTT	TRBV20-1	NA	TRBJ1-5	NA
CATRGRGATEAFF	TGTGCCACCAGGGGCCGGGGGGCGACTGAAGCTTTCTTT	TRBV24-1	NA	TRBJ1-1	NA
CASTPAGTGGEQYF	TGTGCCAGCACCCCCGCCGGGACAGGGGGCGAGCAGTACTTC	TRBV28	NA	TRBJ2-7	TRBD1
CASSPDSTLYEQYF	TGTGCCAGCTCACCCGACAGCACCCTCTACGAGCAGTACTTC	TRBV18	few	TRBJ2-7	NA
CASSLGLSSDNEQFF	TGCGCCAGCAGCCTGGGACTATCCTCCGACAATGAGCAGTTCTTC	TRBV4-1	NA	TRBJ2-1	TRBD2
CATSDPTGEETQYF	TGTGCCACCAGTGATCCGACAGGGGAGGAGACCCAGTACTTC	TRBV24-1	NA	TRBJ2-5	TRBD1